This passage covers 23 T cell receptor beta chains from one sample sequenced in a study of blood T cell repertoires in COVID-19. TCRdb's copy holds only in-frame clones and misses some; the assay was immunoSEQ multiplex PCR. The data contain over 30,000 clones, roughly four fifths of them singletons. Sequencing input: peripheral blood. The receptor source for this set is a man aged 45-65 years with acute or convalescent COVID-19.

The chain links TRBV7-6 to TRBJ1-2; D gene uncertain. The CDR3 spans 14 residues. Germline assignment: CDR1 SGHVS and CDR2 FNYEAQ. The V end lost 1 base, the J end lost 4 bases, and 10 bases lay between the germline ends. CDR3 sequence: CASSLESTGYGYTF. CDR3 sequence (DNA): TGTGCCAGCAGCTTAGAATCTACTGGCTATGGCTACACCTTC.

The J gene is TRBJ2-2, the V gene TRBV5-6; a possible D gene is TRBD1 (6 bases). Germline lookup yields CDR1 SGHDT and CDR2 YYEEEE. Trimming removed 1 base from V and 0 bases from J, with 10 bases in between. The CDR3 spans 16 residues. CDR3 residues: CASSLRTDANTGELFF. The DNA for the CDR3 is TGTGCCAGCAGCTTGAGGACAGATGCGAACACCGGGGAGCTGTTTTTT.

V is TRBV9 and J is TRBJ1-6; D unclear. CDR1 and CDR2 from the germline V gene are SGDLS and YYNGEE. Trimming took off 3 bases at V and 6 bases at J, with 13 bases between the two ends. This CDR3 comprises 15 residues. The CDR3 region is CASSANRDPNSPLHF. The CDR3 region has the DNA TGTGCCAGCAGCGCTAACAGAGATCCTAATTCACCCCTCCACTTT.

This rearrangement joins TRBV6-5 to TRBJ1-2, with D hard to call. The germline CDR1 and CDR2 sequences are MNHEY and SVGAGI. This CDR3 has 14 amino acids. Trimming removed 2 bases at V and 4 bases at J, with 11 bases between. The CDR3 DNA reads as TGTGCCAGCAGTTACAAGCCGGGGTCCTATGGCTACACCTTC. Amino acids: CASSYKPGSYGYTF.

The rearrangement uses TRBV5-1 and TRBJ1-4, with TRBD1 as a possible D gene (5 bases). Trimming shortened V by 3 bases and J by 2 bases, and 8 bases separated the two germline ends. The CDR3 runs to 14 residues. Germline lookup yields CDR1 SGHRS and CDR2 YFSETQ. The CDR3 bases are TGCGCCAGCAGCTCAGGGTCCACTAATGAAAAACTGTTTTTT. Translating gives CASSSGSTNEKLFF.

The rearrangement joins TRBV3-1 (or the pseudogene TRBV3-2) to TRBJ2-4, with D perhaps TRBD2 (6 bases). Germline lookup yields CDR1 LGHDT and CDR2 YNNKEL (reference sequence). Trimming stripped 0 bases from V and 7 bases from J, with 7 bases between. This CDR3 region has 13 residues. CDR3 bases: TGTGCCAGCAGCCAAGAGGGGACTAACATTCAGTACTTC. Its translation is CASSQEGTNIQYF.

The V and J genes are TRBV2 and TRBJ1-5; D unclear. Germline assignment: CDR1 SNHLY and CDR2 FYNNEI. V was shortened by 2 bases and J by 1 base, with 12 bases between the two germline ends. CDR3 length: 16 residues. The CDR3, as DNA: TGTGCCAGCAGTGAAAGTCGAGGGAGGAGCAATCAGCCCCAGCATTTT. This translates into CASSESRGRSNQPQHF.

The chain uses TRBV7-9 and TRBJ2-5; D may be TRBD1 (5 bases). The germline CDR1 and CDR2 sequences are SEHNR and FQNEAQ (reference sequence). Trimming cost V 0 bases and J 2 bases, with 7 bases left between them. CDR3 size: 14 residues. The CDR3 spells CASSLAPGQETQYF. DNA for the CDR3: TGTGCCAGCAGCTTAGCCCCAGGGCAAGAGACCCAGTACTTC.

The gene calls are TRBV18 and TRBJ2-7; D not certain. Germline-derived CDR1 and CDR2 are KGHSH and LQKENI. The CDR3 extends over 12 amino acids. V was shortened by 2 bases and J by 5 bases, with 7 bases between the two germline ends. The CDR3 reads CASSPSDNEQYF. The CDR3 region has the DNA TGTGCCAGCTCACCATCCGACAACGAGCAGTACTTC. The full variable domain, with the rest looked up from reference TRBV18 and TRBJ2-7, is NAGVMQNPRHLVRRRGQEARLRCSPMKGHSHVYWYRQLPEEGLKFMVYLQKENIIDESGMPKERFSAEFPKEGPSILRIQQVVRGDSAAYFCASSPSDNEQYFGPGTRLTVT.

This chain connects TRBV2 to TRBJ2-5; weak D call: TRBD2 (6 bases). The germline V and J ends were trimmed by 6 bases and 6 bases, with 17 bases remaining between them. The CDR3 totals 14 residues. The germline gives CDR1 SNHLY, CDR2 FYNNEI. In DNA, the CDR3 is TGTGCCAGCAGGGGGGGACCCCTCGGGAAGACCCAGTACTTC. Translated: CASRGGPLGKTQYF.

This clone was detected a few times. V usage is TRBV19 and J usage is TRBJ1-3; D unresolved. This CDR3 is 15 amino acids long. The V end was cut by 5 bases, the J end by 0 bases, with 11 bases between. CDR1 is LNHDA and CDR2 is SQIVND in the germline V gene (reference sequence). CDR3 region: CASSSQPGSGNTIYF. In DNA form, the CDR3 reads TGTGCCAGTAGTTCTCAACCAGGCTCTGGAAACACCATATATTTT.

The J gene is TRBJ2-2, the V gene TRBV4-1, with D possibly TRBD1 on 5 matching bases. This CDR3 comprises 15 residues. Germline CDR1 MGHRA, CDR2 YSYEKL. The V gene lost 3 bases and the J gene lost 4 bases, with 12 bases spanning the gap. The CDR3 coding sequence is TGCGCCAGCAGCCAGGAGACAGATCGCACCGGGGAGCTGTTTTTT. Amino acids: CASSQETDRTGELFF.

The rearrangement links TRBV27 to TRBJ1-1; the D gene is possibly TRBD1 (6 bases). This CDR3 spans 13 amino acids. Germline V gives CDR1 MNHEY, CDR2 SMNVEV (reference sequence). Trimming left V 2 bases short and J 4 bases short, with 8 bases between. This CDR3 reads CASSLLRGTEAFF. In nucleotides, the CDR3 is TGTGCCAGCAGTTTACTCAGGGGCACTGAAGCTTTCTTT.

The chain combines TRBV3-1 (or the pseudogene TRBV3-2) with TRBJ1-2; TRBD1 aligns across 8 bases. The CDR3 extends over 12 amino acids. V lost 4 bases and J lost 7; bases outside the gene matches: 2. Per the germline V gene, CDR1 is LGHDT and CDR2 is YNNKEL (reference sequence). The CDR3 DNA reads as TGTGCCAGCAGCCGACAGGGGTTTGGCTACACCTTC. This translates into CASSRQGFGYTF.

This rearrangement joins TRBV12-3 or TRBV12-4 to TRBJ2-5; D not resolved. Deletions cut 3 bases from V and 5 bases from J, with 10 bases between. This CDR3 comprises 13 residues. CDR3 loop: CASSLARLETQYF. The CDR3 nucleotides are TGTGCCAGCAGTTTGGCCAGGTTGGAGACCCAGTACTTC.

CDR3 in DNA: TGCAGCGTGGGGGGAGGGATTAACGACGTGAACTATGGCTACACCTTC. This codes for CSVGGGINDVNYGYTF. V gene TRBV29-1 combines with J gene TRBJ1-2; weak D call: TRBD1 (5 bases). This CDR3 has 16 amino acids. Trimming took off 6 bases at V and 2 bases at J, with 22 bases between the two ends. Germline CDR1 is SQVTM and CDR2 is ANQGSEA.

The chain links TRBV27 to TRBJ2-2; 7 bases are shared with TRBD2. CDR1 and CDR2 (germline): MNHEY, SMNVEV (reference sequence). Trimming took 3 bases from V and 1 from J; bases not matched to a gene: 2. The length of the CDR3 is 15 residues. The CDR3 spells CASSLAGVNTGELFF. CDR3 bases: TGTGCCAGCAGTTTGGCGGGGGTGAACACCGGGGAGCTGTTTTTT.

A single count supports this clone. The rearrangement uses TRBV4-1 and TRBJ2-5; D is uncertain. Trimming left V 1 base short and J 2 bases short, with 5 bases between. Germline V gene sequence: CDR1 MGHRA, CDR2 YSYEKL. CDR3 length: 13 amino acids. The CDR3 region is CASSQGVQETQYF. CDR3 nucleotide sequence: TGCGCCAGCAGCCAAGGAGTACAAGAGACCCAGTACTTC.

The V and J genes are TRBV30 and TRBJ1-2; D gene uncertain. Trimming stripped 0 bases from V and 8 bases from J, with 10 bases between. Germline CDR1 is GTSNPN and CDR2 is SVGIG (reference sequence). This CDR3 is 12 amino acids long. The CDR3 region is CAWSVSRGGYTF. The CDR3 DNA reads as TGTGCCTGGAGTGTAAGTCGCGGAGGCTACACCTTC.

The gene calls are TRBV3-1 (or the pseudogene TRBV3-2) and TRBJ2-3, with D perhaps TRBD2 (5 bases). CDR1 LGHDT and CDR2 YNNKEL come from the germline V gene (reference sequence). Trimming removed 4 bases from V and 0 bases from J, with 11 bases in between. This CDR3 is built from 15 residues. CDR3 coding DNA: TGTGCCAGCAGCCCTGCCACGGGGAGCACAGATACGCAGTATTTT. Protein: CASSPATGSTDTQYF.

J is TRBJ1-1 and V is TRBV4-1, with a possible D match to TRBD1 (6 bases). CDR1 MGHRA and CDR2 YSYEKL come from the germline V gene. The CDR3 has 14 residues. Trimming left V 4 bases short and J 6 bases short, with 15 bases between. The CDR3 DNA follows: TGCGCCAGCAGCCGGGCCGACAGGCGTGCTGAAGCTTTCTTT. Translating gives CASSRADRRAEAFF.

Comment on this clone: An end of the junction differs from the germline gene, which may be a read error. The V gene is TRBV6-1, the J gene TRBJ1-3; 11 nucleotides match TRBD1. There are 13 residues in the CDR3. From germline, CDR1 is MNHNS and CDR2 SASEGT. This chain's CDR3 is CASSEDGDRGRDF. CDR3 sequence (DNA): TGTGCCAGCAGTGAAGACGGGGACAGGGGGAGAGATTTT.

This rearrangement joins TRBV19 to TRBJ2-7; a weak D match, TRBD1 (6 bases). Germline CDR1 LNHDA, CDR2 SQIVND (reference sequence). The CDR3 totals 15 residues. Trimming left V 2 bases short and J 3 bases short, with 14 bases between. DNA of the CDR3: TGTGCCAGTAGTATACGGGCAGGGGACGGCTACGAGCAGTACTTC. It encodes CASSIRAGDGYEQYF.